These T cell receptor beta chains were read from a single sample in a study of T cells after yellow fever vaccination. TCRdb called the 5' RACE reads again in MiXCR, with one record for every CDR3 protein. The sample has about 430,000 distinct CDR3 sequences, approximately 18% seen once. The sample was PBMCs, taken before the yellow fever booster vaccination. These receptor sequences come from a man younger than 35 who received the YFV17D yellow fever vaccine. The conserved cysteine and the conserved F or W are not part of the CDR3 here.

j_gene	v_gene	CDR3aa
TRBJ2-7	TRBV6-1	ASRKDSKYEQY
TRBJ1-5	TRBV20-1	SARVGGRGDQPQH
TRBJ2-3	TRBV20-1	SATATDTQY
TRBJ1-6	TRBV5-1	ASSFEPANSPLH
TRBJ2-2	TRBV4-1	ASSSGTPGQNTGELF
TRBJ2-3	TRBV27	ASSFDFETSTDTQY
TRBJ1-6	TRBV9	ASTRRGDSYNSPLH
TRBJ2-4	TRBV20-1	SAGVNAKNIQY
TRBJ1-2	TRBV5-6	ASSPGTASPYGYT
TRBJ2-5	TRBV6-1	ASNPWVGSGGAETQY
TRBJ2-1	TRBV6-2/TRBV6-3	ASSIPGYNEQF
TRBJ2-3	TRBV7-9	ASSSQTRPDTQY
TRBJ2-3	TRBV5-1	ASNAGLAGATDTQY
TRBJ2-3	TRBV9	ASSAGTPRDTQY
TRBJ2-7	TRBV3-1	ASSSQGAHEQY
TRBJ2-7	TRBV5-5	ASSLGQPPTGEQY
TRBJ1-2	TRBV24-1	ATSDLATNYGYT
TRBJ2-1	TRBV10-3	AISVPGSYNEQF
TRBJ2-2	TRBV6-2/TRBV6-3	ASSTRGTNTGELF
TRBJ2-1	TRBV27	ASIGFSGGLYNEQF
TRBJ2-7	TRBV5-5	ASRPGTGLPYEQY
TRBJ2-1	TRBV7-3	ASSENVAGGEQF
TRBJ2-1	TRBV5-1	ASSLGIRDGPSYNEQF
TRBJ2-3	TRBV18	ASSTRHSDTQY
TRBJ1-5	TRBV5-6	ASSPNGVGDQPQH
TRBJ2-3	TRBV20-1	SANSGGTDTQY
TRBJ1-1	TRBV14	ASSPIQGANTEAF
TRBJ2-5	TRBV24-1	ATSDSGGPQETQY
TRBJ1-2	TRBV29-1	SATPGQVDGYT
TRBJ1-1	TRBV9	ASSNRGGTEAF
TRBJ2-3	TRBV6-2/TRBV6-3	ASSGGPSTDTQY
TRBJ2-7	TRBV5-1	ASSLWGRENEQY
TRBJ1-2	TRBV11-1	ASSLQGSDNGYT
TRBJ2-3	TRBV7-2	ASREWGAADTQY
TRBJ1-5	TRBV15	ATSRDYQPQH
TRBJ2-5	TRBV5-1	ASSLEGGGETQY
TRBJ2-3	TRBV4-3	ASSQGTGLAGDTQY
TRBJ2-5	TRBV7-3	ASSLTLGGLETQY
TRBJ2-7	TRBV7-2	ASSLKWGTTYEQY
TRBJ2-1	TRBV7-2	ASRDRQGVFGEQF
TRBJ2-5	TRBV7-2	ASSPRGTMETQY
TRBJ2-5	TRBV7-3	ASSLYPITGGIQETQY
TRBJ1-5	TRBV29-1	SVAIDGFGAQH
TRBJ2-5	TRBV2	ASAAGPSQETQY
TRBJ2-2	TRBV6-2/TRBV6-3	ASSYMEGGELF
TRBJ2-5	TRBV9	ASTTGAEETQY
TRBJ2-1	TRBV6-5	ASSYRDIYNEQF
TRBJ2-3	TRBV7-3	ASSPVAGGPADTQY
TRBJ1-3	TRBV20-1	SASRFSSGNTIY
TRBJ2-5	TRBV5-1	ASHGGPQETQY
TRBJ1-1	TRBV7-9	ASSLLQGVAEAF
TRBJ1-2	TRBV7-2	ASSLREGGEGYT
TRBJ1-1	TRBV5-1	ASTGDRAIRDTEAF
TRBJ1-6	TRBV4-3	ASSQDGGRNNSPLH
TRBJ2-1	TRBV4-3	ASSQDRGATNEQF
TRBJ2-4	TRBV7-9	ASSQRWFAEVEFLAKNIQY
TRBJ2-1	TRBV7-3	ASSWGTGSPNEQF